This entry features one T cell receptor beta chain sequence. The data belong to a study of blood T cell repertoires in COVID-19. Study context: Samples representing acute and convalescent COVID-19 were sourced from the United States, Italy and Spain. T cells, B-cell-depleted T cells, or PBMCs supplied cDNA or gDNA.

Original methodology: For nucleated cells, counts were estimated from reference gene primer amplification. Data came from immunoSEQ multiplex PCR; TCRdb stores just in-frame clones and leaves some out. V, J and clone size are taken as reported in that table, and D and trimming were inferred from the DNA itself. This table holds over 150,000 clones, around four fifths found once. The trim removed 2 bases at V and 5 bases at J, leaving 10 bases unmatched. Germline CDR1 is SGHVS and CDR2 is FQNEAQ. This CDR3 has 16 amino acids. The material sequenced was peripheral blood. The receptor was isolated from a woman aged 55-69 years with acute or convalescent COVID-19. The chain carries TRBV7-8 and TRBJ2-3, with 7 bases aligning to TRBD1. The DNA of the CDR3 is TGTGCCAGCAGCTTATTATGGCAGGGGGTGCGAGATACGCAGTATTTT. Protein sequence: CASSLLWQGVRDTQYF.